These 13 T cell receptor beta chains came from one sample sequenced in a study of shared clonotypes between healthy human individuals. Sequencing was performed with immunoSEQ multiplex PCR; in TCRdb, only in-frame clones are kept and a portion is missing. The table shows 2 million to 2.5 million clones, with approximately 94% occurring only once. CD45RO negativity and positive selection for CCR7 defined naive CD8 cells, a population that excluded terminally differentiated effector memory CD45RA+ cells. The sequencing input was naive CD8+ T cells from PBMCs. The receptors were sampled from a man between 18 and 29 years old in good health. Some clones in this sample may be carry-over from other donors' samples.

CDR3 nucleotide sequence: TGTGCCAGCAGCCACGGGGGGCGAACTGAAGCTTTCTTT. Protein product: CASSHGGRTEAFF. The chain links TRBV27 to TRBJ1-1, with D possibly TRBD1 on 6 matching bases. Per the germline V gene, CDR1 is MNHEY and CDR2 is SMNVEV (reference sequence). The CDR3 totals 13 residues. The V end lost 6 bases, the J end lost 5 bases, and 13 bases lay between the germline ends.

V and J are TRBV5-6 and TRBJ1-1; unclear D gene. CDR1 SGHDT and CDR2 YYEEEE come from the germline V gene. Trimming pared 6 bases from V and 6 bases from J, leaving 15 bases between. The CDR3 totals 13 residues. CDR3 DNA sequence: TGTGCCAGCAAAAAAGAAGAGGGCGCTGAAGCTTTCTTT. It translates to CASKKEEGAEAFF.

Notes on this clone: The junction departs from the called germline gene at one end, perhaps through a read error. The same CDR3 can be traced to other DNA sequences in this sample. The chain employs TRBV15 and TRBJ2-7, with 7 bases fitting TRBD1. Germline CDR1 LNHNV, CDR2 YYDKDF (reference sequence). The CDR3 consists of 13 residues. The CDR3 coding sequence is TGTGCCACTAGCAGAGACAGGGTCCACGAGCAGTACTTC. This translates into CATSRDRVHEQYF.

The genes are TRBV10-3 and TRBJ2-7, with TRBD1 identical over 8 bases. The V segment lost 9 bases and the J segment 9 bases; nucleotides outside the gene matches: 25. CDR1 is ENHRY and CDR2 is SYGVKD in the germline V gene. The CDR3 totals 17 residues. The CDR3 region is CAILISIGQGAVGSQYF. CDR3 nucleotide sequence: TGTGCCATTTTAATTTCTATAGGACAGGGCGCAGTAGGATCGCAGTACTTC.

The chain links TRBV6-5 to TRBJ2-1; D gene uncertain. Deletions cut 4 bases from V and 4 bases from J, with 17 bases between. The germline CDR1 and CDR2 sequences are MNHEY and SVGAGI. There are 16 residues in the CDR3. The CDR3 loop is CASSSPTLVGYNEQFF. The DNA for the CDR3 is TGTGCCAGCAGTTCCCCGACTCTGGTGGGATACAATGAGCAGTTCTTC.

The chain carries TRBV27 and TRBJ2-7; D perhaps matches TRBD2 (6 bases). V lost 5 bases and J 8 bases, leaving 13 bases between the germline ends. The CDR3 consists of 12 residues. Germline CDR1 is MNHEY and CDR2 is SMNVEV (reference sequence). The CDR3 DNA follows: TGTGCCAGCAGTCCCGGGGGTACACAGCAGTACTTC. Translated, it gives CASSPGGTQQYF.

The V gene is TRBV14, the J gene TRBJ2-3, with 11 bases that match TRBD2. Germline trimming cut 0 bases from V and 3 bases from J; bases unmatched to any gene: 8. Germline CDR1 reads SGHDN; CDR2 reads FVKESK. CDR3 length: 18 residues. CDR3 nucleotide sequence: TGTGCCAGCAGCCAAGATGCGAGACTAGCGGGAAATACAGATACGCAGTATTTT. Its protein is CASSQDARLAGNTDTQYF.

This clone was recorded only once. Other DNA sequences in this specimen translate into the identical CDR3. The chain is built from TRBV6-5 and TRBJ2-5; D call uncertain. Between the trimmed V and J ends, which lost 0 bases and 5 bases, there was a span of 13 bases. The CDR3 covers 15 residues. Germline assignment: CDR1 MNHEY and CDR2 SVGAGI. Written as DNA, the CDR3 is TGTGCCAGCAGTTACTCCGGTTTGGGGTGGGAGACCCAGTACTTC. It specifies CASSYSGLGWETQYF.

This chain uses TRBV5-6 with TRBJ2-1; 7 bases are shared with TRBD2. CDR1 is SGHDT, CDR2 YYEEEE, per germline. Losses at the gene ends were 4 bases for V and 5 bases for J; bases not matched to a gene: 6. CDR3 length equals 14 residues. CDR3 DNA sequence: TGTGCCAGCAGCGGGGGACTAAGAAACAATGAGCAGTTCTTC. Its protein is CASSGGLRNNEQFF.

CDR3 DNA sequence: TGTGCCAGCAGCTTTTTTCATGAGGCGGAGGGCGACTATGGCTACACCTTC. Translated: CASSFFHEAEGDYGYTF. The chain combines TRBV11-2 with TRBJ1-2; D gene ambiguous. Between the trimmed V and J ends, which lost 3 bases and 3 bases, there was a span of 20 bases. The CDR3 totals 17 residues. In germline, CDR1 is SGHAT, CDR2 FQNNGV.

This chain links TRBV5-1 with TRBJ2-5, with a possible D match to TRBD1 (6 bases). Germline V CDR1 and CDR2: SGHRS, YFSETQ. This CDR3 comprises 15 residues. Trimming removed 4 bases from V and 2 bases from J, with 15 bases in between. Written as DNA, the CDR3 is TGCGCCAGCAGCCAAGGACAGAAGAGTCAAGAGACCCAGTACTTC. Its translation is CASSQGQKSQETQYF.

This chain's CDR3 is CASSLNGDYGYTF. For the CDR3, the DNA is TGTGCCAGCAGTTTAAACGGAGACTATGGCTACACCTTC. The V gene is TRBV7-8, the J gene TRBJ1-2; D gene uncertain. Germline CDR1 is SGHVS and CDR2 is FQNEAQ. V was trimmed by 6 bases and J by 3 bases, leaving 11 bases between them. This CDR3 contains 13 residues.

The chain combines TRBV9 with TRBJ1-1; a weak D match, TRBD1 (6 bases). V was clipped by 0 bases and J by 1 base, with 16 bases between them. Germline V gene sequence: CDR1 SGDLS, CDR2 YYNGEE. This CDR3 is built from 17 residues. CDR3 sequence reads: CASSVDQGLGRNTEAFF. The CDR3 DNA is TGTGCCAGCAGCGTAGACCAGGGGCTGGGAAGGAACACTGAAGCTTTCTTT. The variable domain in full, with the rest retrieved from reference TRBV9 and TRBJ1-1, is DSGVTQTPKHLITATGQRVTLRCSPRSGDLSVYWYQQSLDQGLQFLIQYYNGEERAKGNILERFSAQQFPDLHSELNLSSLELGDSALYFCASSVDQGLGRNTEAFFGQGTRLTVV.